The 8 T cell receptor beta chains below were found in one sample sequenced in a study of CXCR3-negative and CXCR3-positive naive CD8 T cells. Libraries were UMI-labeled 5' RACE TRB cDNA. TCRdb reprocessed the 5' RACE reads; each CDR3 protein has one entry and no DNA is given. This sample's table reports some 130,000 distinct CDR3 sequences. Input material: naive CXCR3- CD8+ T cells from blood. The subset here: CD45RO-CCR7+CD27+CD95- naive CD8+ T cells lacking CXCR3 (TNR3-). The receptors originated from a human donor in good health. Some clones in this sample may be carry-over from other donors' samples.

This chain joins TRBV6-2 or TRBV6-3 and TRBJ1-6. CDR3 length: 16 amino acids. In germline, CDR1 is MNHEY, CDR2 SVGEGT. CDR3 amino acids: CASRRPWTADNSPLHF.

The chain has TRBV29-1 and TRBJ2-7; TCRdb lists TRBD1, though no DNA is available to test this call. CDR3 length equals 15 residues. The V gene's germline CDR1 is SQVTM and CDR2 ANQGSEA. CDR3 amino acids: CSVGEGGTMYHEQYF.

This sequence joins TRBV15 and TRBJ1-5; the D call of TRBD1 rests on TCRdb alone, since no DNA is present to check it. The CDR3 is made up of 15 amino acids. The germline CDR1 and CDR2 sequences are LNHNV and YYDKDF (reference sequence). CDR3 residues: CATSRDNRGSQPQHF.

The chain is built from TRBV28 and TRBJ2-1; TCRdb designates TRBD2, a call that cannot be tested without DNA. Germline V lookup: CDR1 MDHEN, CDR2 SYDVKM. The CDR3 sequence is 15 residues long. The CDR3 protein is CASSSGLDGENEQFF.

The CDR3 spells CASNGQGYTEAFF. This rearrangement joins TRBV10-2 to TRBJ1-1; TCRdb designates TRBD1, a call that cannot be tested without DNA. CDR3 length: 13 amino acids. The germline V gene has CDR1 WSHSY and CDR2 SAAADI.

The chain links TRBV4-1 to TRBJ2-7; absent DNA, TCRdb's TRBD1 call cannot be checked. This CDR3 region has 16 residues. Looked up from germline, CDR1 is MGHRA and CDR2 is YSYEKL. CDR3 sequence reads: CASSQDGGTGNYEQYF.

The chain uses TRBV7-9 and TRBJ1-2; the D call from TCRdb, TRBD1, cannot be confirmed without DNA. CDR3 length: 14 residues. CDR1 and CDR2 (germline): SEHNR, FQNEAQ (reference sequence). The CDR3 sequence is CASSSPGRNYGYTF.

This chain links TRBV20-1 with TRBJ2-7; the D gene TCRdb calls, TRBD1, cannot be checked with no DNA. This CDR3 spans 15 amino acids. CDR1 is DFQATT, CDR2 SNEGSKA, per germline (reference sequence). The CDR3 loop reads CSAPNRDRGLYEQYF.